Listed below are T cell receptor beta chains from one sample, sequenced in a study of control samples from healthy donors and cancer patients. TCRdb's table, derived via immunoSEQ multiplex PCR, lists solely in-frame clones and lacks some. The sample lists fewer than 200,000 clones, approximately 90% seen once, with 1.3% to 1.5% in the top ten. The sample taken for sequencing was blood. These receptors originate from a young man in good health. Both conserved end residues are part of each CDR3. D genes are given only for firm matches. The size field is filled for only some rows; it gives once, few, many or a size class.

j_gene	abundance	v_gene	d_gene	CDR3nt	CDR3aa
TRBJ1-3	.	TRBV15	.	TGTGCCACCAGCAGAGACGGAGGCTCTGGAAACACCATATATTTT	CATSRDGGSGNTIYF
TRBJ1-2	.	TRBV5-6	.	TGTGCCAGCAGCTTGTACGGACAGTTCCCACTTGGCTACACCTTC	CASSLYGQFPLGYTF
TRBJ1-1	.	TRBV19	TRBD1	TGTGCCAGTAGTACCAACAGGGGCGCTGAAGCTTTCTTT	CASSTNRGAEAFF
TRBJ2-3	.	TRBV29-1	TRBD1	TGCAGCTGCCGGGACAGGGTAACGGATACGCAGTATTTT	CSCRDRVTDTQYF
TRBJ1-2	.	TRBV19	TRBD1	TGTGCCAGTAGTAAAGATTTCTGGACAGGTGCCTATGGCTACACCTTC	CASSKDFWTGAYGYTF
TRBJ2-1	.	TRBV5-1	TRBD1	TGCGCCAGCAACCCCGGGACAGGGTACAATGAGCAGTTCTTC	CASNPGTGYNEQFF
TRBJ2-3	.	TRBV3-1/TRBV3-2	.	TGTGCCAGCAGCCGACAGGGACTAACAGATACGCAGTATTTT	CASSRQGLTDTQYF
TRBJ2-2	few	TRBV5-5	.	TGTGCCAGCAGCTTAAATAATGGATGGGGGGAGCTGTTTTTT	CASSLNNGWGELFF
TRBJ2-7	.	TRBV7-2	TRBD1	TGTGCCAGCAGCTCGAACAGGGGACCCTACGAGCAGTACTTC	CASSSNRGPYEQYF
TRBJ2-1	.	TRBV7-3	.	TGTGCCAGCAGCCCTGATCCGAGCTCCTACAATGAGCAGTTCTTC	CASSPDPSSYNEQFF
TRBJ1-1	.	TRBV19	TRBD1	TGTGCCAGCGGACAGGGGGCTTTTGAAGCTTTCTTT	CASGQGAFEAFF
TRBJ2-1	.	TRBV19	TRBD2	TGTGCCAGTAGTATGACTAGCGGGAGCTCCTACAATGAGCAGTTCTTC	CASSMTSGSSYNEQFF
TRBJ2-2	.	TRBV27	TRBD2	TGTGCCAGCAGGTGGGGGGGCGGGGAGCTGTTTTTT	CASRWGGGELFF
TRBJ2-3	.	TRBV5-1	.	TGCGCCAGCATGGACGGGAGTTCGGCAGATACGCAGTATTTT	CASMDGSSADTQYF
TRBJ2-7	once	TRBV6-5	TRBD2	TGTGCCACGGCACAGCTAGCGGACCTGGAGCAGTACTTC	CATAQLADLEQYF
TRBJ2-7	.	TRBV27	TRBD1	TGTGCCAGCACTACCTTGGGGACAGGGGGTCACGAGCAGTACTTC	CASTTLGTGGHEQYF
TRBJ1-5	.	TRBV7-8	.	TGTGCCAGCAGCTTAGAACAGGGCAATCAGCCCCAGCATTTT	CASSLEQGNQPQHF
TRBJ2-1	.	TRBV20-1	.	TGCAGTGCTAGAGATGGACTCCGGCAGTTCTTC	CSARDGLRQFF
TRBJ1-5	once	TRBV28	.	TGTGCCAGCAGTGTCCCGAAGGCAGGGATTCAGCCCCAGCATTTT	CASSVPKAGIQPQHF
TRBJ2-4	.	TRBV6-5	.	TGTGCCAGCAGTAATTCTGGGTCCAAAAACATTCAGTACTTC	CASSNSGSKNIQYF
TRBJ2-1	.	TRBV5-1	TRBD2	TGCGCCAGCAGCTTGGAGGCAGGGCGGGGGAATGAGCAGTTCTTC	CASSLEAGRGNEQFF
TRBJ2-5	.	TRBV30	.	TGTGCCTGGAGTGGGGGCTTACAAGAGACCCAGTACTTC	CAWSGGLQETQYF
TRBJ1-1	.	TRBV6-1	.	TGTGCCAGCAGTGAAGCGCTTACGAACACTGAAGCTTTCTTT	CASSEALTNTEAFF
TRBJ2-3	.	TRBV7-3	TRBD1	TGTGCCAGCAGTCCGGGACAGGGGTCCACAGATACGCAGTATTTT	CASSPGQGSTDTQYF
TRBJ2-3	once	TRBV4-1	TRBD2	TGCGCCAGCAGCCTAGCGGGAGCCTACACAGATACGCAGTATTTT	CASSLAGAYTDTQYF
TRBJ2-5	.	TRBV6-2/TRBV6-3	TRBD2	TGTGCCAGCAGTTATACTAGCGGGATTCAGGTGGTTGATTGGACCCAGTACTTC	CASSYTSGIQVVDWTQYF
TRBJ2-3	.	TRBV5-1	TRBD2	TGCGCCAGCAGCTTGCAGCTAGCGGGGGATGATACGCAGTATTTT	CASSLQLAGDDTQYF
TRBJ2-1	.	TRBV3-1/TRBV3-2	.	TGTGCCAGCAGCCAATTATACAATGAGCAGTTCTTC	CASSQLYNEQFF
TRBJ2-2	.	TRBV4-1	TRBD1	TGCGCCAGCAGCGCCGGGACAGGGGGCCGGACCGGGGAGCTGTTTTTT	CASSAGTGGRTGELFF
TRBJ2-1	.	TRBV21-1	.	TGTGCCAGCTGCCATGGATTTGGGGACAGAAATGAGCAGTTCTTC	CASCHGFGDRNEQFF
TRBJ2-2	.	TRBV12-3/TRBV12-4	.	TGTGCCAGCGGGGGCCCAAACACCGGGGAGCTGTTTTTT	CASGGPNTGELFF
TRBJ2-1	.	TRBV5-1	.	TGCGCCAGCACCCCGGGCCAGAATGAGCAGTTCTTC	CASTPGQNEQFF
TRBJ2-1	.	TRBV6-2/TRBV6-3	.	TGTGCCAGCAGTTACGGGGATGAGCAGTTCTTC	CASSYGDEQFF
TRBJ1-5	once	TRBV28	.	TGTGCCAGCAGTTTTTGGAATCAGCCCCAGCATTTT	CASSFWNQPQHF
TRBJ1-2	few	TRBV11-2	.	TGTGCCAGCAGCTTCCGCCACTATGGCTACACCTTC	CASSFRHYGYTF
TRBJ2-1	.	TRBV13	.	TGTGCCAGCAGCGCCCAGGGCTATGAGCAGTTCTTC	CASSAQGYEQFF
TRBJ1-3	.	TRBV18	.	TGTGCCAGCTCTAAGGACAGCGCTGGGGTCGGCACCATATATTTT	CASSKDSAGVGTIYF
TRBJ1-3	.	TRBV14	.	TGTGCCAGCAGCCAATATGGCGACCGGAGCTCTGGAAACACCATATATTTT	CASSQYGDRSSGNTIYF
TRBJ2-5	.	TRBV18	.	TGTGCCAGCTCAAGGACTCAAGAGACCCAGTACTTC	CASSRTQETQYF
TRBJ2-5	.	TRBV27	.	TGTGCCAGCAGTCGTCAACAATCTCAAGAGACCCAGTACTTC	CASSRQQSQETQYF
TRBJ1-2	.	TRBV2	TRBD1	TGTGCCAGCAGTCCCCTGGGGACAGAAAACTATGGCTACACCTTC	CASSPLGTENYGYTF
TRBJ1-3	.	TRBV5-1	.	TGCGCCAGCAGCTTGGCCGGTGGAACACGAAACACCATATATTTT	CASSLAGGTRNTIYF
TRBJ2-2	.	TRBV4-2	.	TGTGCCAGCAGCCACCCCGACTACACCGGGGAGCTGTTTTTT	CASSHPDYTGELFF
TRBJ1-2	.	TRBV18	TRBD1	TGTGCCAGCTCACCGGGGGCAGGGGGCTTAAACTATGGCTACACCTTC	CASSPGAGGLNYGYTF
TRBJ2-2	.	TRBV4-2	TRBD1	TGTGCCAGCGGAACACGGGACAGGGTTTTCGGGGAGCTGTTTTTT	CASGTRDRVFGELFF
TRBJ2-7	.	TRBV4-3	.	TGCGCCAGCAGCCAAGTCCGGGGAAGCTCCTACGAGCAGTACTTC	CASSQVRGSSYEQYF
TRBJ1-1	.	TRBV10-1	.	TGCGCCAGCCGGGTAGGGCCGAACACTGAAGCTTTCTTT	CASRVGPNTEAFF